The rows below give T cell receptor beta chains drawn from one sample of a study of T cell responses to AZD1222 COVID-19 vaccine. The assay was immunoSEQ multiplex PCR, and TCRdb's table has in-frame clones only and misses some. Seen here are about 120,000 clones, roughly 88% observed once, and the top ten hold about 10%. Sample: peripheral blood, taken on day 0 of AZD1222 vaccination. These receptors were obtained from an adult in good health. Both conserved end residues are part of each CDR3. Fields, in order: V gene, CDR3 length, CDR3 protein.

TRBV5-1 16 CASSLESGAFRNEQFF
TRBV4-2 14 CASSQEQGSTEAFF
TRBV4-1 17 CASSLRTSGRVVNEQFF
TRBV4-1 15 CASSQGGQVYNEQFF
TRBV4-2 15 CASSQGVRGRETQYF
TRBV6-5 15 CASSPDWSSYNEQFF
TRBV7-2 14 CASSLAGTGLEAFF
TRBV6-2/TRBV6-3 14 CASSWTGGSGELFF
TRBV19 12 CASTEGGYGYTF
TRBV4-1 15 CASSLQGGGNYGYTF
TRBV27 15 CASSTTAGHYNEQFF
TRBV5-5 14 CASSLVRVDTEAFF
TRBV2 14 CASSQGAPQETQYF
TRBV10-1 15 CASSDFEGANYGYTF
TRBV6-5 16 CASSSGGAGRPYEQYF
TRBV4-3 14 CASSHGTGAGELFF
TRBV5-1 17 CASSLAVVVGQNSPLHF
TRBV6-5 15 CASSYSRDSQGEQFF
TRBV28 15 CASDHPHRAQDTQYF
TRBV7-3 14 CASSLGQMNTEAFF
TRBV4-2 15 CASSQTGLGNSPLHF
TRBV7-2 14 CASSDRNSNQPQHF
TRBV10-3 13 CAIGTESTYEQYF
TRBV5-1 13 CATWDSQYNEQFF
TRBV28 16 CASSSRRSQNTGELFF
TRBV12-3/TRBV12-4 13 CASSQTGQTEAFF
TRBV7-9 16 CASSLALSGGPGEQYF
TRBV7-9 15 CASSLVTGAGEKLFF
TRBV7-3 16 CASSSAGPGRGYGYTF
TRBV7-6 17 CASSHSLRGGKTTEAFF
TRBV7-8 13 CASSLRRESEQFF
TRBV20-1 15 CSASAGTGGSTEAFF